The T cell receptor (beta chain) described here comes from a study of Tregs in tolerant kidney transplant recipients. Study at large: An approximately three-day belatacept mixed lymphocyte reaction, sometimes plus 5-day graft donor restimulation, preceded CD4+CD25+CD127- sorting. Antibodies separated recipient from donor cells. Study results and caveats: Findings come from small patient numbers and require larger validation.

Details on this clone: Its antigen is unknown.

The germline CDR1 and CDR2 sequences are DFQATT and SNEGSKA (reference sequence). The CDR3 spans 9 residues. The V and J ends lost 6 bases and 6 bases respectively, with 5 bases between them. Measured with immunoSEQ multiplex PCR; TCRdb has only the in-frame clones, and not every one. The table has 35,000 to 50,000 clones, roughly 95% seen once. The J gene is TRBJ1-2, the V gene TRBV20-1; D is unresolved. Source material: Tregs from blood cultured with allogeneic cells. The sequence was obtained from a human donor in good health. The CDR3 coding sequence is TGCAGTGCGGGCGATGGCTACACCTTC. Translated: CSAGDGYTF.